This T cell receptor (beta chain) derives from a study of OX40 agonist ivuxolimab in advanced cancers. General study findings and limits: Expanded clones were, on average, more numerous among CD8+ T cells than CD4+.

Generated by immunoSEQ multiplex PCR, the TCRdb table keeps only in-frame clones and is missing some. The sample includes approximately 65,000 clones, roughly 90% of them seen just once. A word on this clone: What it recognizes is unknown.

V was clipped by 4 bases and J by 6 bases; unmatched bases: 11. Germline assignment: CDR1 SGHNT and CDR2 YYREEE (reference sequence). CDR3 length: 16 residues. The receptor was isolated from an adult with an advanced solid tumor such as melanoma, head and neck, liver or kidney cancer. This sequence joins TRBV5-4 and TRBJ1-4, with 8 bases lining up with TRBD1. Sequencing was performed on CD4+ or CD8+ T cells sorted from blood, taken in a trial of the OX40 agonist ivuxolimab. CDR3: CASSRHHTRGHEKLFF. In DNA form, the CDR3 reads TGTGCCAGCAGCCGACATCACACCAGGGGGCATGAAAAACTGTTTTTT.